The following is a T cell receptor (beta chain) sequence with its context. J lost 3 bases, V lost 4 bases, and 3 bases had no gene match. The CDR3 runs 14 residues. The germline V gene has CDR1 SGHRS and CDR2 YFSETQ. The sample belongs to a study of shared clonotypes between healthy human individuals. The study drew all its donors from Caucasian adults living in Nashville, Tennessee. Profiling relied on immunoSEQ multiplex PCR, and the TCRdb table lists in-frame clones only, not all of them. In the table there are about 690,000 clones, 90% of which are singletons. This rearrangement joins TRBV5-1 to TRBJ2-1; 8 bases are shared with TRBD2. This clonotype originated in a man aged 18 to 35 in good health. Some clones in this sample may be carry-over from other donors' samples. The source material was memory CD8+ T cells from PBMCs. Subset noted: CD45RO+ cells pooled with CCR7-negative TemRA cells. CDR3 protein: CASSRGGDYNEQFF. Written as DNA, the CDR3 is TGCGCCAGCAGCCGGGGGGGTGACTACAATGAGCAGTTCTTC.